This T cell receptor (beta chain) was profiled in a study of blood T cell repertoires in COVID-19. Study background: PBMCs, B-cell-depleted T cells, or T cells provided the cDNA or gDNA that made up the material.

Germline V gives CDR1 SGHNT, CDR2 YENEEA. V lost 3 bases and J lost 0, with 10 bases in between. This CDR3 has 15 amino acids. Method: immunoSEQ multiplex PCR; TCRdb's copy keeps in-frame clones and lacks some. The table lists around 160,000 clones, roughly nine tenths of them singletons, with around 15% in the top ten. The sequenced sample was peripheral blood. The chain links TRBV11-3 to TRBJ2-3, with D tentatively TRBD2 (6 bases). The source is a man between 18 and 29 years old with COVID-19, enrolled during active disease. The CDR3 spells CASSLGLASTDTQYF. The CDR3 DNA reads TGTGCCAGCAGCTTGGGGCTAGCGAGCACAGATACGCAGTATTTT.